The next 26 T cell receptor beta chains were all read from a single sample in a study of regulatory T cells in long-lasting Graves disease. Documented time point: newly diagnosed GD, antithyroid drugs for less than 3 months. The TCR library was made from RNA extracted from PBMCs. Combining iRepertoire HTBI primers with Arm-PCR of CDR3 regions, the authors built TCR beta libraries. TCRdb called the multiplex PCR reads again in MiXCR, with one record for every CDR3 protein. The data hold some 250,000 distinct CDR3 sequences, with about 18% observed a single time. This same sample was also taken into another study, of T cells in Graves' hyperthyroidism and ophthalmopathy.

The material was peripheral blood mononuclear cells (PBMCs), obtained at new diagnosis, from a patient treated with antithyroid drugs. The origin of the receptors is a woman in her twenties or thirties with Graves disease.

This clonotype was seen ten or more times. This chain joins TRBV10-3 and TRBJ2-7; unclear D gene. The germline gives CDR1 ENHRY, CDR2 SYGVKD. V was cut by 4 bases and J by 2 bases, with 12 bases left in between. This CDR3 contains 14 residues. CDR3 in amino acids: CAISAQANPYEQYF. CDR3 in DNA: TGTGCCATCAGTGCCCAGGCCAACCCCTACGAGCAGTACTTC.

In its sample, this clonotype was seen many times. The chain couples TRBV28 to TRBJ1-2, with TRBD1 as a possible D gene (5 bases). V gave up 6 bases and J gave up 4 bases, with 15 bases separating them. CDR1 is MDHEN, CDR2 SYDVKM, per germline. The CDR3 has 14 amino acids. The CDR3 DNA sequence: TGTGCCAGCAGCCTAGGGGCCTCCCTCTATGGCTACACCTTC. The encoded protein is CASSLGASLYGYTF.

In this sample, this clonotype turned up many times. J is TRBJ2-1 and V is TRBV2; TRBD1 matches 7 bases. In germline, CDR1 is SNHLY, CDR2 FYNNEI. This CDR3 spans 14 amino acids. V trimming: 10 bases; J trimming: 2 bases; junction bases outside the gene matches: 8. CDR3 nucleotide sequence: TGTGCCAACCCAAGACAGGGCACCTACAATGAGCAGTTCTTC. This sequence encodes CANPRQGTYNEQFF.

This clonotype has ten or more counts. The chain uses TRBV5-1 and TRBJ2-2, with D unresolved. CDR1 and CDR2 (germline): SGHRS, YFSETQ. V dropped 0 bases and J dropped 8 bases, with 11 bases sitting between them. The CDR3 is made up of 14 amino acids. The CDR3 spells CASSLGTAEGELFF. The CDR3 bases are TGCGCCAGCAGCTTGGGCACGGCGGAGGGGGAGCTGTTTTTT.

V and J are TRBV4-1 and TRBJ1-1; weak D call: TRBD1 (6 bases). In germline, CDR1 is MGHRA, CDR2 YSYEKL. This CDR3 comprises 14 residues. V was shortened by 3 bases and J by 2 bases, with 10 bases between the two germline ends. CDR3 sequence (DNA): TGCGCCAGCAGCCAGATCAGGGGAAACACTGAAGCTTTCTTT. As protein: CASSQIRGNTEAFF.

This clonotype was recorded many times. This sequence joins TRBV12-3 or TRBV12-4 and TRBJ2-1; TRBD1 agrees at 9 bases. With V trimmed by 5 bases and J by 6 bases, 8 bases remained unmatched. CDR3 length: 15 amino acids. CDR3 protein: CASSQGQGGVNEQFF. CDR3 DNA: TGTGCCAGCAGTCAGGGACAGGGAGGGGTCAATGAGCAGTTCTTC.

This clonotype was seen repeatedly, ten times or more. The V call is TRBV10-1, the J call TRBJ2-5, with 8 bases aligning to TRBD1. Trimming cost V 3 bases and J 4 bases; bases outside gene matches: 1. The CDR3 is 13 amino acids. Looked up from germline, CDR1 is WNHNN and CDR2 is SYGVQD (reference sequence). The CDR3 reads CASSDGTGETQYF. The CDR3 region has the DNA TGCGCCAGCAGTGACGGGACAGGAGAGACCCAGTACTTC.

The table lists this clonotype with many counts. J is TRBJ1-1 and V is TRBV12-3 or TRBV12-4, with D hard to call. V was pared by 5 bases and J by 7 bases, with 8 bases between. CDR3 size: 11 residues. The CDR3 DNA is TGTGCCAGCAGTCCGAAGAGTGAAGCTTTCTTT. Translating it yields CASSPKSEAFF.

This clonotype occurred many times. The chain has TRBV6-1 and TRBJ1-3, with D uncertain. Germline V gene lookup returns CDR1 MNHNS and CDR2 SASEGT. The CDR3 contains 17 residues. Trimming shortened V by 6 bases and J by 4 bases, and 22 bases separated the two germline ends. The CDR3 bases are TGTGCCAGCAGCCCCCTGTTTACCGGGGAGGCAGGAAACACCATATATTTT. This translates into CASSPLFTGEAGNTIYF.

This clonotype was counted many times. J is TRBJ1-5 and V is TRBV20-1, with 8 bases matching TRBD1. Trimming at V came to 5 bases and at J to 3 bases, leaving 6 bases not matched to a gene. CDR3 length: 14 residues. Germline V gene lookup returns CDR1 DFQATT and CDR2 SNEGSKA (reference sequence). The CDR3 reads CSAGGQGYNQPQHF. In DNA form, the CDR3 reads TGCAGTGCTGGCGGACAGGGCTACAATCAGCCCCAGCATTTT.

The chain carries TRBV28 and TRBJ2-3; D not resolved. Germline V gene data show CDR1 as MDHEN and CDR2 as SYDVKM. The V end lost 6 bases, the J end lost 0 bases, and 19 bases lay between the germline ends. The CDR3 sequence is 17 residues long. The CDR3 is CASSLGGYIPSTDTQYF. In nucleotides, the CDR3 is TGTGCCAGCAGCTTAGGCGGCTACATTCCTAGCACAGATACGCAGTATTTT.

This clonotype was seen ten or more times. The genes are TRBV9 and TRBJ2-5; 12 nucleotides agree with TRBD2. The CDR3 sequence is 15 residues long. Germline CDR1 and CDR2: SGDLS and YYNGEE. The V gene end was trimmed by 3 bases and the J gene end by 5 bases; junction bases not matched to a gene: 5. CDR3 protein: CASSASGGAVETQYF. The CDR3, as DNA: TGTGCCAGCAGCGCTAGCGGGGGGGCCGTGGAGACCCAGTACTTC.

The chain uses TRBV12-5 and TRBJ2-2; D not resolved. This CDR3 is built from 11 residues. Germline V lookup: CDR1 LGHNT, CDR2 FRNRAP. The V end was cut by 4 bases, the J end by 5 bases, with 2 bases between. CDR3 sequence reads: CASGSTGELFF. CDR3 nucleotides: TGTGCTAGTGGTTCAACCGGGGAGCTGTTTTTT.

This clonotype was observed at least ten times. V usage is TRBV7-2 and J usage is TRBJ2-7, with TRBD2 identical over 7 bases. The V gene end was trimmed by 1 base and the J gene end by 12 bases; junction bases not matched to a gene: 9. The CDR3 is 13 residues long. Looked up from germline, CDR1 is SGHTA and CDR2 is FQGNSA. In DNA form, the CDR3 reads TGTGCCAGCAGCTTAGTGTTCCTAGCGGAGAGGTACTTC. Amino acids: CASSLVFLAERYF.

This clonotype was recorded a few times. The DNA of the CDR3 is TGTGCCAGCAGTCATGGGACAGGGGATTTAGCCTACGAGCAGTACTTC. Its translation is CASSHGTGDLAYEQYF. The chain joins TRBV6-2 or TRBV6-3 to TRBJ2-7; 10 bases fit TRBD1. The CDR3 sequence is 16 residues long. Germline lookup yields CDR1 MNHEY and CDR2 SVGEGT. With 5 bases clipped from V and 2 bases from J, the junction kept 9 bases outside the gene matches.

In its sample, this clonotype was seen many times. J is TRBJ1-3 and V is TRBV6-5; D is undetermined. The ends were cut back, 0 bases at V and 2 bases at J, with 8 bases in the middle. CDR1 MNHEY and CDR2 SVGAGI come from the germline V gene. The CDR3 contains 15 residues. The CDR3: CASSYSGRTGNTIYF. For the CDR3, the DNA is TGTGCCAGCAGTTACTCGGGCAGAACTGGAAACACCATATATTTT.

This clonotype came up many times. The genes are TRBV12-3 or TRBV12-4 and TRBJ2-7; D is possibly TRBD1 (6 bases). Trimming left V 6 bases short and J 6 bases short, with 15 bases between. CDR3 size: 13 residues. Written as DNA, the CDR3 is TGTGCCAGCAGCCCCCGACAGGACTCCGAGCAGTACTTC. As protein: CASSPRQDSEQYF.

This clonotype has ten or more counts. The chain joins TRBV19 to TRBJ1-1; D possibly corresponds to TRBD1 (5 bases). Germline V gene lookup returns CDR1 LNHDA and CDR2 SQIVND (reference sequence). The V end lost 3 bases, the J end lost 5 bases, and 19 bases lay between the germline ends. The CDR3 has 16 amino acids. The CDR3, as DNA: TGTGCCAGTAGTATCGGGGGTGGCAGAGAGAGGACTGAAGCTTTCTTT. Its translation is CASSIGGGRERTEAFF.

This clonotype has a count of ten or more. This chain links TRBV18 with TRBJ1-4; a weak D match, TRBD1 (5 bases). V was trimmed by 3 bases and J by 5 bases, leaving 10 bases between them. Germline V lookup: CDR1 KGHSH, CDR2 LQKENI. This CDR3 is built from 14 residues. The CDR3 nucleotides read TGTGCCAGCTCACCGGGACGGTTCAATGAAAAACTGTTTTTT. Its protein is CASSPGRFNEKLFF. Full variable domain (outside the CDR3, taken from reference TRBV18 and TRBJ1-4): NAGVMQNPRHLVRRRGQEARLRCSPMKGHSHVYWYRQLPEEGLKFMVYLQKENIIDESGMPKERFSAEFPKEGPSILRIQQVVRGDSAAYFCASSPGRFNEKLFFGSGTQLSVL.

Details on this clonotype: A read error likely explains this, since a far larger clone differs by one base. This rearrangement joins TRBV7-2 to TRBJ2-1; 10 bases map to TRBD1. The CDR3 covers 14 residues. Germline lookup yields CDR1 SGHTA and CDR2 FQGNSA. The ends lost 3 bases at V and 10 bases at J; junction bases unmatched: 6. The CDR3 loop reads CASSFGQGGVEQFF. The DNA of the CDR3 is TGTGCCAGCAGCTTCGGACAGGGGGGGGTCGAGCAGTTCTTC.

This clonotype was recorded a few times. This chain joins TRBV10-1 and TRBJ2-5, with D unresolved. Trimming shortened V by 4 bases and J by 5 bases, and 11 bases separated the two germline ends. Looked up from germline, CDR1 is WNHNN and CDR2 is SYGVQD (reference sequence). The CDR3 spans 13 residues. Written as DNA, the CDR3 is TGCGCCAGCAGTGGCGGACCGGAGGAGACCCAGTACTTC. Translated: CASSGGPEETQYF.

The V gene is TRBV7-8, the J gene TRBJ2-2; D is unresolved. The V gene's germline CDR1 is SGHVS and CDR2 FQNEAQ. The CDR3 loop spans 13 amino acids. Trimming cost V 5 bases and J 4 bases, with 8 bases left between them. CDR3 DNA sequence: TGTGCCAGCAGCCGCGACGTCACCGGGGAGCTGTTTTTT. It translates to CASSRDVTGELFF.

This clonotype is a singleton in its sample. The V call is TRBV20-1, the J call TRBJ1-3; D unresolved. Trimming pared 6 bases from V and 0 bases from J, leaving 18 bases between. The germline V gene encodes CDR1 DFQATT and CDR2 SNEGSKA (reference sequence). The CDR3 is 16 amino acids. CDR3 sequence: CSAGREGSRSGNTIYF. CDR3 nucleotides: TGCAGTGCCGGGAGAGAGGGCAGCCGCTCTGGAAACACCATATATTTT.

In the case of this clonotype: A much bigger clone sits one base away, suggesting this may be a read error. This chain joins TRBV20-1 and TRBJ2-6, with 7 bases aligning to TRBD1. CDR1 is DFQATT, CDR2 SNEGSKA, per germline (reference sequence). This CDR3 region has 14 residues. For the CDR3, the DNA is TGCAGTGCTGGAGACAGGGTTGGGGCCAACGTCCTGACTTTC. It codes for CSAGDRVGANVLTF.

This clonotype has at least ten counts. The CDR3 DNA reads TGTGCCAGCAGCTTAAGTGTAGAGAGAAGCCTGACCAAACAAAACATTCAGTACTTC. Translation gives CASSLSVERSLTKQNIQYF. V usage is TRBV11-3 and J usage is TRBJ2-4, with D unclear. The germline V and J ends were trimmed by 2 bases and 5 bases, with 25 bases remaining between them. The CDR3 length is 19 residues. The germline CDR1 and CDR2 sequences are SGHNT and YENEEA.

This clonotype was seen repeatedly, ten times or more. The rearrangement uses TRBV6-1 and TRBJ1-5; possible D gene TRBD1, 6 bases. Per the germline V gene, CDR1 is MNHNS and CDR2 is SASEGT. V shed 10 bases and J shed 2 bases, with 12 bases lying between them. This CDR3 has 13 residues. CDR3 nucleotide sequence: TGTGCCACCCAGGGGTTGGGCAATCAGCCCCAGCATTTT. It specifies CATQGLGNQPQHF.